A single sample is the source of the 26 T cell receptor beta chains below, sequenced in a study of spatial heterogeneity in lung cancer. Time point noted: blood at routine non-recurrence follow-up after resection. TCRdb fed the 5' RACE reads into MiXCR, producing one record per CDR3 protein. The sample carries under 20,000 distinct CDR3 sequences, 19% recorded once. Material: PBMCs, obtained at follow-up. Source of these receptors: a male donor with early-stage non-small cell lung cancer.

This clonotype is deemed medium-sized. The CDR3 bases are TGTGCCAGCAGTTTAGCTCAGGGAACTAATGAAAAACTGTTTTTT. This encodes CASSLAQGTNEKLFF. The chain carries TRBV12-3 or TRBV12-4 and TRBJ1-4, with D possibly TRBD1 on 5 matching bases. This CDR3 contains 15 residues. The germline V and J ends were trimmed by 0 bases and 1 base, with 6 bases remaining between them.

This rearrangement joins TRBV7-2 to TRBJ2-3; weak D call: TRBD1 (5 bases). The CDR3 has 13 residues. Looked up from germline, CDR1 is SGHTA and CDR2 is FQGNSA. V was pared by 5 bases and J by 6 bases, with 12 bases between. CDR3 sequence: CASSGHFGDTQYF. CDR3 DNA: TGTGCCAGCAGCGGACATTTTGGGGATACGCAGTATTTT.

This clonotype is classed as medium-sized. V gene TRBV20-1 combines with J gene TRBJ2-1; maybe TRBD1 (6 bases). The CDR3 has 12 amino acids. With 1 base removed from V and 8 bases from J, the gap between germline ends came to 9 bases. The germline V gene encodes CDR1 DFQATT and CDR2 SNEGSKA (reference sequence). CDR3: CSARVEGDEQFF. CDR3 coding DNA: TGCAGTGCTAGAGTAGAGGGGGATGAGCAGTTCTTC.

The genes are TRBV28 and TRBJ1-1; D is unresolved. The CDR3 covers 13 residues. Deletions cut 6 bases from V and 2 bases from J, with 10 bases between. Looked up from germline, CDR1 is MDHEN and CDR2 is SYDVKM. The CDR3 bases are TGTGCCAGCAGCTCGGTCCCAAACACTGAAGCTTTCTTT. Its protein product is CASSSVPNTEAFF. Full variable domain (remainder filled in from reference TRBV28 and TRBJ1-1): DVKVTQSSRYLVKRTGEKVFLECVQDMDHENMFWYRQDPGLGLRLIYFSYDVKMKEKGDIPEGYSVSREKKERFSLILESASTNQTSMYLCASSSVPNTEAFFGQGTRLTVV.

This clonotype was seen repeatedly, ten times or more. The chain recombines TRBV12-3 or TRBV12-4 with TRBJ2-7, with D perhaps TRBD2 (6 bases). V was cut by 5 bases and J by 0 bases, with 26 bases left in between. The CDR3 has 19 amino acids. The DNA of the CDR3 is TGTGCCAGCAGTCCACGCCTTGCGGGGTCCCTAACCCGCTCCTACGAGCAGTACTTC. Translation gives CASSPRLAGSLTRSYEQYF.

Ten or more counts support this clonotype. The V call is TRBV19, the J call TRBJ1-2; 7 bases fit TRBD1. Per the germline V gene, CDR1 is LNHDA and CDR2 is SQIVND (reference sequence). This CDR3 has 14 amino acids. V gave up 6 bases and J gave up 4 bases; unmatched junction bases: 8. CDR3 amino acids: CASSGDSSRYGYTF. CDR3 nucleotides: TGTGCCAGTAGCGGGGACAGCTCCCGCTATGGCTACACCTTC.

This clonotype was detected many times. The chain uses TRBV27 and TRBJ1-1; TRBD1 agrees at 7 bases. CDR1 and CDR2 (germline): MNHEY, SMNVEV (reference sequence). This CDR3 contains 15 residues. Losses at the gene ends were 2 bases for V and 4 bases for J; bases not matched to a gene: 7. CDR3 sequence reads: CASSLRRGRGTEAFF. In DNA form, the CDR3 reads TGTGCCAGCAGTTTAAGAAGGGGGCGGGGCACTGAAGCTTTCTTT.

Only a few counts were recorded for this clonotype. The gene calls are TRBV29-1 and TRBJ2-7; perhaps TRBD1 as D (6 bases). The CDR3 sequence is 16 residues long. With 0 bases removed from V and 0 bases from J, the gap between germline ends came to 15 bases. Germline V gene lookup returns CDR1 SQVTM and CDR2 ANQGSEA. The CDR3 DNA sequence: TGCAGCGTTGAAGAAGGGTCGAGGACAGACTCCTACGAGCAGTACTTC. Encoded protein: CSVEEGSRTDSYEQYF.

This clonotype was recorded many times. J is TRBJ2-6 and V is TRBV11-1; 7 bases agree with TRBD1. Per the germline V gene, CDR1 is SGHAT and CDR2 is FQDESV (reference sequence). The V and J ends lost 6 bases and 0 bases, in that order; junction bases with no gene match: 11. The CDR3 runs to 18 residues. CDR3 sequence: CASRRGRDRISGANVLTF. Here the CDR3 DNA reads TGTGCCAGCAGGAGGGGACGGGACAGAATCTCTGGGGCCAACGTCCTGACTTTC. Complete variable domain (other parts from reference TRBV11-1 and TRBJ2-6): EAEVAQSPRYKITEKSQAVAFWCDPISGHATLYWYRQILGQGPELLVQFQDESVVDDSQLPKDRFSAERLKGVDSTLKIQPAELGDSAMYLCASRRGRDRISGANVLTFGAGSRLTVL.

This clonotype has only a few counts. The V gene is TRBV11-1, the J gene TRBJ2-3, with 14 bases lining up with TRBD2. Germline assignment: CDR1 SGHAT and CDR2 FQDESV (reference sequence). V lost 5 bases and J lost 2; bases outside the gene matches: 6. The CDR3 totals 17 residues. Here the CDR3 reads CASSPGTSGGHTDTQYF. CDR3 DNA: TGTGCCAGCAGCCCGGGGACTAGCGGGGGTCACACAGATACGCAGTATTTT.

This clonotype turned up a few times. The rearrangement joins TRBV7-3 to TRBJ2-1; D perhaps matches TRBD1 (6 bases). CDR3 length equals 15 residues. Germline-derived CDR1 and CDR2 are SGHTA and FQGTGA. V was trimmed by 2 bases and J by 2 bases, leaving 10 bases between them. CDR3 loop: CASSLQGQTYNEQFF. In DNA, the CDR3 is TGTGCCAGCAGCTTACAGGGACAAACCTACAATGAGCAGTTCTTC.

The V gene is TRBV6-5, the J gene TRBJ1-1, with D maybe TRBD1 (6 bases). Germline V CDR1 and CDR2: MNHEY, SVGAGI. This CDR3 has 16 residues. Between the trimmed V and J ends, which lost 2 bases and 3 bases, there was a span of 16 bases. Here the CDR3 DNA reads TGTGCCAGCAGTTACGGCGGGGGGGCGACGGACACTGAAGCTTTCTTT. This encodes CASSYGGGATDTEAFF.

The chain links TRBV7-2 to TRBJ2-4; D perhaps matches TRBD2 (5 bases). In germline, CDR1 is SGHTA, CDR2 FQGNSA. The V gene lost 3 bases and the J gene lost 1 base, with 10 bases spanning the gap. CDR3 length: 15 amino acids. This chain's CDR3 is CASSFGVAAKNIQYF. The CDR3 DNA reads TGTGCCAGCAGCTTCGGGGTGGCGGCCAAAAACATTCAGTACTTC. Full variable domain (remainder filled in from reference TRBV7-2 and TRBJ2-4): GAGVSQSPSNKVTEKGKDVELRCDPISGHTALYWYRQSLGQGLEFLIYFQGNSAPDKSGLPSDRFSAERTGGSVSTLTIQRTQQEDSAVYLCASSFGVAAKNIQYFGAGTRLSVL.

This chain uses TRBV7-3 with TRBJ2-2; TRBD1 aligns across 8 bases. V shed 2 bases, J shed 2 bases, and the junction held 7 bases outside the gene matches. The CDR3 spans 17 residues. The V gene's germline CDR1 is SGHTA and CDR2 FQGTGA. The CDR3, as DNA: TGTGCCAGCAGCTTAGAGGGGACAGGTGCCAACACCGGGGAGCTGTTTTTT. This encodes CASSLEGTGANTGELFF.

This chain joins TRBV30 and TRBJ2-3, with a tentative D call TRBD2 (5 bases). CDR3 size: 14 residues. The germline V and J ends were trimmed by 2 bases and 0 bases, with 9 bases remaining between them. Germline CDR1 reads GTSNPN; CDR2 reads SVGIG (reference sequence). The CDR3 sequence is CAWSRLASTDTQYF. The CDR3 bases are TGTGCCTGGAGTCGGCTAGCCAGCACAGATACGCAGTATTTT.

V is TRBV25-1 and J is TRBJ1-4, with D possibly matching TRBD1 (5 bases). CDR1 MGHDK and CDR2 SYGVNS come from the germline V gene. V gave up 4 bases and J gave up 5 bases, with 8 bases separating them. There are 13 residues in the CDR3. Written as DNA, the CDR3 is TGTGCCAGCAGTGGGTACAGGAATGAAAAACTGTTTTTT. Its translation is CASSGYRNEKLFF.

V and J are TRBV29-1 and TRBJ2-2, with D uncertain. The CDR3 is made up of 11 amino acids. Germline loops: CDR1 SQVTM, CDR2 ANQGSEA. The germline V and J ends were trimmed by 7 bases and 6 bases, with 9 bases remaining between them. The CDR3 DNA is TGCAGCGGGAGAGGCGCCGGGGAGCTGTTTTTT. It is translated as CSGRGAGELFF.

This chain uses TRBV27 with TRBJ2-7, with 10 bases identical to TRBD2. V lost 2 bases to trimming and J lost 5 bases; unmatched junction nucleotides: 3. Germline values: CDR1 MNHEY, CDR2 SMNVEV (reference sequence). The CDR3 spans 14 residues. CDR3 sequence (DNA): TGTGCCAGCAGTTTAGTTAGCGGGGGGAACGAGCAGTACTTC. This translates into CASSLVSGGNEQYF.

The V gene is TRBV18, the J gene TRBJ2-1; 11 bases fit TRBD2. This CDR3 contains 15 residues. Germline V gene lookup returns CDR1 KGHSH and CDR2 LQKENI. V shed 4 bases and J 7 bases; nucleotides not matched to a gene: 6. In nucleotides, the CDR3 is TGTGCCAGCTCACTCACTAGCGGGGGAAGGAATGAGCAGTTCTTC. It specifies CASSLTSGGRNEQFF.

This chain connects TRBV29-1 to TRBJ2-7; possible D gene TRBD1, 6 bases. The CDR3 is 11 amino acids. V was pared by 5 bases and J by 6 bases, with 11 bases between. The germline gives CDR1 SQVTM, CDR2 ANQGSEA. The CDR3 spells CSVWGRGEQYF. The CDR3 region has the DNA TGCAGCGTTTGGGGGCGAGGCGAGCAGTACTTC.

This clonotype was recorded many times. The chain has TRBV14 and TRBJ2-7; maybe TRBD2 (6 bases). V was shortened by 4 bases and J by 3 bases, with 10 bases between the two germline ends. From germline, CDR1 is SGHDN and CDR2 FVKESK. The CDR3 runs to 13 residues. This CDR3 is CASSRSGFYEQYF. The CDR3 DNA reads TGTGCCAGCAGCCGAAGCGGGTTCTACGAGCAGTACTTC.

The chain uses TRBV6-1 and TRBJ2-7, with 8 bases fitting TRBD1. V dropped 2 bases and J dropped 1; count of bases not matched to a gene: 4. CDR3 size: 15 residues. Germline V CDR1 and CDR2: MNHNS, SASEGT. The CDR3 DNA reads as TGTGCCAGCAGTGAATATTGGGACAGGTCCTACGAGCAGTACTTC. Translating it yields CASSEYWDRSYEQYF.

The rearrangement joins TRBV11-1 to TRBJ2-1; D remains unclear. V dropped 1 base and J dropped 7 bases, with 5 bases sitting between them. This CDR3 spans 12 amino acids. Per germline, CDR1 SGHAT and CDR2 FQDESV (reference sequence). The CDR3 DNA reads TGTGCCAGCAGCTTAGTCGGAAATGAGCAGTTCTTC. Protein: CASSLVGNEQFF.

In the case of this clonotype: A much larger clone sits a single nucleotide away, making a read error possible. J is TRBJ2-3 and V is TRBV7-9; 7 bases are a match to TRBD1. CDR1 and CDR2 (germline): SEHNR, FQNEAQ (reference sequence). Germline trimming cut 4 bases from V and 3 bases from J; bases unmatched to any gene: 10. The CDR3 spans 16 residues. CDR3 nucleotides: TGTGCCAGCAGCTCTTCAGGACAGGTCCGGACAGATACGCAGTATTTT. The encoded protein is CASSSSGQVRTDTQYF.

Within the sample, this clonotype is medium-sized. CDR3 DNA sequence: TGCGCCAGCAGTACGGGACACGTTAACTCTGGGGCCAACGTCCTGACTTTC. Residues: CASSTGHVNSGANVLTF. The V call is TRBV5-1, the J call TRBJ2-6, with TRBD1 as a possible D gene (6 bases). V lost 5 bases and J 0 bases, leaving 15 bases between the germline ends. Germline CDR1 SGHRS, CDR2 YFSETQ. The CDR3 extends over 17 amino acids.

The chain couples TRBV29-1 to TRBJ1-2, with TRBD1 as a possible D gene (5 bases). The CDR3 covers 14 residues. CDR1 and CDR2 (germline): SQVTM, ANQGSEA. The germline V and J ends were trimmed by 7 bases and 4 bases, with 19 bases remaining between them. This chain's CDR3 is CSALTAPALYGYTF. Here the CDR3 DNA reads TGCAGCGCCCTGACAGCCCCAGCCCTCTATGGCTACACCTTC.